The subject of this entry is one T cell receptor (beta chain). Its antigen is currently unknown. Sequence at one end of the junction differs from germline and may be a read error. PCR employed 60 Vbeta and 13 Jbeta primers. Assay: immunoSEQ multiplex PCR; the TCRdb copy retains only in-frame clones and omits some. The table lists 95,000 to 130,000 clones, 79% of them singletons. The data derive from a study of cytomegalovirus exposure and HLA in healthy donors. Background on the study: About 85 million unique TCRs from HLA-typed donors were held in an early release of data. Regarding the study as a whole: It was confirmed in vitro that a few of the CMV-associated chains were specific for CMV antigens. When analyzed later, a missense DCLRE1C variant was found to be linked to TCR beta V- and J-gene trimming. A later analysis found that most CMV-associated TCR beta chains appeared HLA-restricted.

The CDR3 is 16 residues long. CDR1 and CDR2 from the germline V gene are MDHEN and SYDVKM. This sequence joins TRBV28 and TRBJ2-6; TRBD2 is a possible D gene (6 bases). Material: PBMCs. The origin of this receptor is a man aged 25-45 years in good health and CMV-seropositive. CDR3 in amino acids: CASSFGNTGGANGLTF. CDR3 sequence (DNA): TGTGCCAGCAGTTTTGGGAATACGGGCGGGGCCAACGGCCTGACTTTC.